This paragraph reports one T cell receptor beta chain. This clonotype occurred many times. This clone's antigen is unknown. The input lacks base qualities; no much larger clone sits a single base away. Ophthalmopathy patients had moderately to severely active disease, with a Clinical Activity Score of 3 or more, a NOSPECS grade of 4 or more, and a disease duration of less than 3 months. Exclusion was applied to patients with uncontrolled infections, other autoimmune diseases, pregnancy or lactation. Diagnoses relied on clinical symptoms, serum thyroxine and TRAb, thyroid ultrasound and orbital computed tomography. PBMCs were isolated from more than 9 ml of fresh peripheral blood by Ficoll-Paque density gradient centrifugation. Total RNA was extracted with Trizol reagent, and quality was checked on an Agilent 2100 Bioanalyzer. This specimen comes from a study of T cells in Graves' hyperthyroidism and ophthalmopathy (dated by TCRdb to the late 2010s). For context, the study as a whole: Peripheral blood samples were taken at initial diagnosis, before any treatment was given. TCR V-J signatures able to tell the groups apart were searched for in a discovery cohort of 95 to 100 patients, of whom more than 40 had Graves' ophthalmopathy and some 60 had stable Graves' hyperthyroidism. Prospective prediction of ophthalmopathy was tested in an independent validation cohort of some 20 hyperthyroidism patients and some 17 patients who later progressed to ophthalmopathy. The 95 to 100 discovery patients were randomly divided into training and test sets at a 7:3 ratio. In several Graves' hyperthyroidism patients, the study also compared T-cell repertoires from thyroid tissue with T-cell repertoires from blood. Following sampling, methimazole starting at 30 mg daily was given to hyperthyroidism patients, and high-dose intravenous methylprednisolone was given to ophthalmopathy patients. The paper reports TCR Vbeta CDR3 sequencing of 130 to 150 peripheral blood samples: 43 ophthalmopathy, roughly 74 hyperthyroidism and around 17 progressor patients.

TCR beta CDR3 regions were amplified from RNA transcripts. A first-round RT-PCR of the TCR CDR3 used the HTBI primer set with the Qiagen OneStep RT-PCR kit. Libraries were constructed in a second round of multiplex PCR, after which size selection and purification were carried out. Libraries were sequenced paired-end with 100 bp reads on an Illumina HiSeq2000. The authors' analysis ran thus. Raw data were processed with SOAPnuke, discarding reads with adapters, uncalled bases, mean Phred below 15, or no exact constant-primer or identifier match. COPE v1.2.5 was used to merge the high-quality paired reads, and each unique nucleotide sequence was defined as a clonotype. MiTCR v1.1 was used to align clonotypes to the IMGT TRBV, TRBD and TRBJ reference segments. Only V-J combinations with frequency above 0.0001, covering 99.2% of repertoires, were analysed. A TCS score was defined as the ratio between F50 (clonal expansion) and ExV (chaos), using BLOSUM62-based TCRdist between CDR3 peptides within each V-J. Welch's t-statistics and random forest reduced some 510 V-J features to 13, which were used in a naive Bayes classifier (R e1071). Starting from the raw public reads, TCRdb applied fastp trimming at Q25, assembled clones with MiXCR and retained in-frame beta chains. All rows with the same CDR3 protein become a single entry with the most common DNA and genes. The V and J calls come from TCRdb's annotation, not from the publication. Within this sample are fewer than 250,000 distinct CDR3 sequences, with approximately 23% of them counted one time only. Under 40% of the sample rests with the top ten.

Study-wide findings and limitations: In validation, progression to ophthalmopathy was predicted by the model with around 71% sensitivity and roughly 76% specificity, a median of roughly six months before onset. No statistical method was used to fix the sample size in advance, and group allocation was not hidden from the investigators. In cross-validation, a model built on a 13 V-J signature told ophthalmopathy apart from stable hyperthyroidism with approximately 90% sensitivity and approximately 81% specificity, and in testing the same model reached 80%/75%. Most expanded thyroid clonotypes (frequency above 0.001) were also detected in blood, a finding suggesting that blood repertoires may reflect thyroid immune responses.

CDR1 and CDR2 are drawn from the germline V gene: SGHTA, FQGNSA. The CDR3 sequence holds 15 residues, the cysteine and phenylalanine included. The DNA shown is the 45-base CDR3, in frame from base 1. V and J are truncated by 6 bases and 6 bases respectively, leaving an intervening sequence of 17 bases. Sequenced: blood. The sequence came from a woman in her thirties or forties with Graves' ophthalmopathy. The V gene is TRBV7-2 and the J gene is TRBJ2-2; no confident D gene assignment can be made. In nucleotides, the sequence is TGTGCCAGCAGTTTTTCCCACCGAGTGGCCGGGGAGCTGTTTTTT. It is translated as CASSFSHRVAGELFF.